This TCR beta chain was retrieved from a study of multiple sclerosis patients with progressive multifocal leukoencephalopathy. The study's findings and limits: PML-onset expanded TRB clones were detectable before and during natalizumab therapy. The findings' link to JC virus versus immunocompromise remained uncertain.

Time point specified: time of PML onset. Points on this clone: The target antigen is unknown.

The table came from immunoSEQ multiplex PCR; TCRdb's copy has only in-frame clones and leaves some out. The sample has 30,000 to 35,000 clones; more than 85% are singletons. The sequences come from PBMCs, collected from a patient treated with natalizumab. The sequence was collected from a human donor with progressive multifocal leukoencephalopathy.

The chain's CDR3 is CASSYSSGQLHDGYTF. DNA for the CDR3: TGTGCCAGCAGCTATTCCTCTGGACAGCTGCATGATGGCTACACCTTC. The chain recombines TRBV7-9 with TRBJ1-2; D might be TRBD1 (6 bases). Germline CDR1 SEHNR, CDR2 FQNEAQ (reference sequence). CDR3 length: 16 residues. With 4 bases removed from V and 6 bases from J, the gap between germline ends came to 21 bases.